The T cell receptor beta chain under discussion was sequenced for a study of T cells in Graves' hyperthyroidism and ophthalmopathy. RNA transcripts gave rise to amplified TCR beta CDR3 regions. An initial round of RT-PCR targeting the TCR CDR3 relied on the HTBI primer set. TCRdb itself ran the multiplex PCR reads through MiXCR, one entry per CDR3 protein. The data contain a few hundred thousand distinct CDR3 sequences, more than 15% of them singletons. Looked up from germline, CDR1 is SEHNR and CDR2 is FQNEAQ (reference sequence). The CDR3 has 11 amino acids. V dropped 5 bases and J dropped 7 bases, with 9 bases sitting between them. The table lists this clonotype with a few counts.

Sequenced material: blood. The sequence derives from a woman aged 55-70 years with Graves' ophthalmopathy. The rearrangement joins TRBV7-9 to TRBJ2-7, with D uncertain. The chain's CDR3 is CASSDRAEQYF. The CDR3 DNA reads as TGTGCCAGCAGCGACCGTGCGGAGCAGTACTTC.